The 7 T cell receptor beta chains below all came from one sample that was sequenced in a study of blood T cells in healthy people across ages. Then a second PCR, running about 6 to 12 cycles, was carried out with a sample-barcoded 5' primer and a J-beta primer mix. Using its own MiXCR run on the 5' RACE reads, TCRdb lists one record per CDR3 protein. This sample has under 1 million distinct CDR3 sequences, with 40% to 50% found just once. Sequenced: blood. All receptors come from a man aged 60 to 69 in good health.

The chain couples TRBV12-3 or TRBV12-4 to TRBJ1-6; D uncertain. Trimming left V 4 bases short and J 4 bases short, with 8 bases between. The CDR3 has 14 residues. The CDR3 loop reads CASSSGIYNSPLHF. The CDR3, as DNA: TGTGCCAGCAGTTCGGGAATTTATAATTCACCCCTCCACTTT.

This clonotype was detected a few times. This chain links TRBV3-1 with TRBJ1-2, with 9 nucleotides matching TRBD1. The CDR3 is 15 residues long. The ends lost 4 bases at V and 8 bases at J; junction bases unmatched: 11. Germline CDR1 LGHDT, CDR2 YNNKEL (reference sequence). The CDR3 is CASSPTDRGGEGYTF. As DNA, the CDR3 is TGTGCCAGCAGCCCCACGGACAGGGGCGGTGAAGGCTACACCTTC.

In its sample, this clonotype was seen a few times. The V and J genes are TRBV7-3 and TRBJ2-7; D might be TRBD2 (6 bases). Germline CDR1 reads SGHTA; CDR2 reads FQGTGA. CDR3 length equals 13 residues. V was pared by 7 bases and J by 0 bases, with 10 bases between. CDR3 protein: CASNWTNSYEQYF. The CDR3 region has the DNA TGTGCCAGCAACTGGACTAACTCCTACGAGCAGTACTTC.

This rearrangement joins TRBV7-9 to TRBJ2-7; the D is unclear. The CDR3 covers 16 residues. Germline CDR1 and CDR2: SEHNR and FQNEAQ (reference sequence). V was trimmed by 1 base and J by 0 bases, leaving 13 bases between them. CDR3 loop: CASSLGSALNSYEQYF. In DNA, the CDR3 is TGTGCCAGCAGCTTAGGATCGGCGTTGAACTCCTACGAGCAGTACTTC.

A single count supports this clonotype. The chain links TRBV2 to TRBJ1-4; TRBD1 matches at 7 bases. Germline CDR1 reads SNHLY; CDR2 reads FYNNEI. CDR3 length: 15 residues. V shed 3 bases and J 3 bases; nucleotides not matched to a gene: 4. The CDR3 spells CASSEVGTANEKLFF. DNA of the CDR3: TGTGCCAGCAGTGAGGTCGGGACAGCTAATGAAAAACTGTTTTTT.

The chain is built from TRBV7-9 and TRBJ1-2, with 7 bases that match TRBD1. The J segment lost 6 bases and the V segment lost 1 base, leaving 5 bases of the junction unmatched. This CDR3 is 14 amino acids long. Germline values: CDR1 SEHNR, CDR2 FQNEAQ (reference sequence). CDR3 sequence reads: CASSLGQGGNGYTF. For the CDR3, the DNA is TGTGCCAGCAGCTTAGGACAGGGTGGAAATGGCTACACCTTC.

This clonotype has a handful of counts. This chain uses TRBV4-3 with TRBJ2-7; no firm D call. Germline V gene sequence: CDR1 LGHNA, CDR2 YSLEER. The CDR3 totals 16 residues. V lost 0 bases and J lost 0, with 12 bases in between. CDR3: CASSQDLTQSSYEQYF. CDR3 DNA: TGCGCCAGCAGCCAAGATCTAACTCAAAGCTCCTACGAGCAGTACTTC.